This T cell receptor beta chain was recorded in a study of tissue T cells after allogeneic stem cell transplantation. Broader study findings: TCR repertoires tracked anatomic similarity, regardless of disease or transplant status. Which tissue TCRs were alloreactive or antigen-specific was not determined. Some clones might be persisting host cells. Tissue-detected TCR repertoire was only partly captured by blood and spleen T cells.

Generated by immunoSEQ multiplex PCR, the TCRdb table keeps only in-frame clones and is missing some. This table has around 6,200 clones, under 55% appearing once. Time point defined: mouse harvest day 7 after allogeneic transplant. Tail vein injection delivered 10^7 T-cell-depleted bone marrow cells and 10^6 splenic CD5+ T cells. Mice had MHC-mismatched B6 into BALB/c GVHD, sampled day 7 or 14. The ends lost 8 bases at V and 0 bases at J; junction bases unmatched: 5. CDR3 size: 15 residues. Germline V gene lookup returns CDR1 NNHNN and CDR2 SYGAGS (reference sequence). Remarks on this clone: Its antigen is not known. Germline and genes: mouse. Read data end 1 residue before the CDR3 end; the end is taken from the germline J gene.

Sequencing was done on a sample of gut tissue. The source is a female BALB/c mouse given C57BL/6 T cells with graft-versus-host disease after an allogeneic hematopoietic cell transplant. The chain carries TRBV13-2 and TRBJ2-3; 11 bases are shared with TRBD2. This CDR3 reads CARDWGGSSAETLYF. Incomplete CDR3 DNA: TGTGCCAGAGACTGGGGGGGGTCTAGTGCAGAAACGCTGTAT.